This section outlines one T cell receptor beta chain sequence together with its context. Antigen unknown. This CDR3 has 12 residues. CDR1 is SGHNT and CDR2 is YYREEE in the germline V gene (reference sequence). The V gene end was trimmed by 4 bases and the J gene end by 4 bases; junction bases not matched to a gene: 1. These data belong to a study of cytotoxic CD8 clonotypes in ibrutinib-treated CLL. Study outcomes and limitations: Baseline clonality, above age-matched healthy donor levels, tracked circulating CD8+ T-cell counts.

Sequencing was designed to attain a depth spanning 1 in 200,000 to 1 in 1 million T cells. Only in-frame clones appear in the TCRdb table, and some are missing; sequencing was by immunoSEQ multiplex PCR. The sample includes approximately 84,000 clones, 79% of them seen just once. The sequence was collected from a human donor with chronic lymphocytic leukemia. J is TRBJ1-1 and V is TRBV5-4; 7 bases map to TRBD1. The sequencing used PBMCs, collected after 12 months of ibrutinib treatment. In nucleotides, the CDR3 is TGTGCCAGCAGCCCAGGGGGCACTGAAGCTTTCTTT. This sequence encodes CASSPGGTEAFF.